This TCR beta chain was recorded in a study of T cell responses to AZD1222 COVID-19 vaccine. Study-wide results and caveats: Per reports, nearly half of all spike-specific TCRs target regions that are unmutated in variants. Most donors were white British, females outnumbered males, and clonal diversity was possibly underestimated.

With respect to this clone: No antigen is known for it.

J gave up 1 base and V 6 bases, and 5 bases lay outside the gene matches. Looked up from germline, CDR1 is MNHEY and CDR2 is SVGAGI. This CDR3 is 15 amino acids long. The table came from immunoSEQ multiplex PCR; TCRdb's copy has only in-frame clones and leaves some out. The repertoire holds about 120,000 clones, with approximately 90% as singletons. This clonotype was sampled from an adult who received the MenACWY meningococcal vaccine as a control. Sequenced material: peripheral blood, taken 28 days after the second dose of the MenACWY control vaccine. This chain connects TRBV6-5 to TRBJ2-5, with 10 bases identical to TRBD2. The CDR3 is CASSRAGGPQETQYF. The CDR3 DNA reads as TGTGCCAGCAGCAGAGCGGGAGGGCCCCAAGAGACCCAGTACTTC.